The clone carrying this T cell receptor beta chain has only a few counts. This entry belongs to a study of control samples from healthy donors and cancer patients. The table came from immunoSEQ multiplex PCR; TCRdb's copy has only in-frame clones and leaves some out. This table holds about 410,000 clones, about 93% found once. V dropped 4 bases and J dropped 3; count of bases not matched to a gene: 8. Germline V gene lookup returns CDR1 SGHAT and CDR2 FQNNGV. This CDR3 has 17 amino acids. The V gene is TRBV11-2, the J gene TRBJ1-6; 8 positions agree with TRBD1. The sample taken for sequencing was PBMCs. The TCR originated in a man in his forties or fifties with head and neck cancer. The CDR3 DNA is TGTGCCAGCAGCTCCAGGACAGGGCCCCTCTATAATTCACCCCTCCACTTT. Encoded protein: CASSSRTGPLYNSPLHF.